Here is one T cell receptor (beta chain) with its context. Antigen unknown. The sample is drawn from a study of cytomegalovirus exposure and HLA in healthy donors. Findings of the study overall: Many donors shared some public TCRs, even though most TCR sequences were rare.

CDR3 length equals 14 residues. CDR1 and CDR2 (germline): SQVTM, ANQGSEA. The primer mix had 60 Vbeta and 13 Jbeta primers. Only in-frame clones appear in the TCRdb table, and some are missing; sequencing was by immunoSEQ multiplex PCR. The sample shows around 150,000 clones, about 80% of them seen only once. Sequencing was carried out using PBMCs. The receptor was derived from a male donor in good health and CMV-seronegative. The V call is TRBV29-1, the J call TRBJ2-1, with 8 positions matching TRBD2. The chain's CDR3 is CSTFPGGFYNEQFF. CDR3 bases: TGCAGTACATTCCCGGGGGGGTTTTACAATGAGCAGTTCTTC.